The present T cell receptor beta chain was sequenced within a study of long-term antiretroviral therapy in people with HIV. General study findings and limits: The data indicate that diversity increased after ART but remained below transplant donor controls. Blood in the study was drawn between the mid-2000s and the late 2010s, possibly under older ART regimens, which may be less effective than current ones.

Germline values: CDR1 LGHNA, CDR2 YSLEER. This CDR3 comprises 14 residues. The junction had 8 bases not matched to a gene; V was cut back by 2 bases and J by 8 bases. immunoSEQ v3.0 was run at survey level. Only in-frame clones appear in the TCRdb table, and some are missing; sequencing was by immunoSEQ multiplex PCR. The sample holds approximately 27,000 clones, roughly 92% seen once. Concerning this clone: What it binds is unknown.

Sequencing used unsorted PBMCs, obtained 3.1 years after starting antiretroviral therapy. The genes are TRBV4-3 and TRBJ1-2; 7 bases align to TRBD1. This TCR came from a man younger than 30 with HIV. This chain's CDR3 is CASSQLTGPGGYTF. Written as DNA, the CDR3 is TGCGCCAGCAGCCAATTGACAGGGCCGGGGGGCTACACCTTC.